This T cell receptor (beta chain) was profiled in a study of OX40 agonist ivuxolimab in advanced cancers. Study overall: Partial responses were seen in three patients, one with hepatocellular carcinoma and two with cutaneous melanoma. Study-level points and caveats: Antigen specificity was not determined for the expanded peripheral T cells.

Here immunoSEQ multiplex PCR was the method, and the copy in TCRdb shows in-frame clones only, minus some. The sample comprises about 62,000 clones, around 80% of which are singletons, and 0.9% to 1.1% rests with the top ten. No patient had autoimmune disease or received systemic immunosuppression. Regarding this clone: What it recognizes is unknown.

The clonotype originates from an adult with an advanced solid tumor such as melanoma, head and neck, liver or kidney cancer. The sequenced sample was CD4+ or CD8+ T cells sorted from blood, obtained in a trial of the OX40 agonist ivuxolimab.

The CDR3 region has the DNA TGTGCCAGCAGCCCGACAGCGTCCTACGAGCAGTACTTC. Protein product: CASSPTASYEQYF. The chain employs TRBV11-2 and TRBJ2-7, with D possibly being TRBD1 (5 bases). V was pared by 5 bases and J by 1 base, with 9 bases between. CDR1 and CDR2 (germline): SGHAT, FQNNGV. The CDR3 loop spans 13 amino acids.